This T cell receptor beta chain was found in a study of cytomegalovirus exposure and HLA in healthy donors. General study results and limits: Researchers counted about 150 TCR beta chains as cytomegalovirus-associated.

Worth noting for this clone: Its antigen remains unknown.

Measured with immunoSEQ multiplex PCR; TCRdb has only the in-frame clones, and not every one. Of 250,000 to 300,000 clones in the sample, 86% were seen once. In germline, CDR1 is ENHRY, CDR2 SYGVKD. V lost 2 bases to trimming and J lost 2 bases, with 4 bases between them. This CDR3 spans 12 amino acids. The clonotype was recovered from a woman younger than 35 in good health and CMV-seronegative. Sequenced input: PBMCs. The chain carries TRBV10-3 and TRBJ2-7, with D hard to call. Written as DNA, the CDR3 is TGTGCCATCAGTGAGGGAGCCTACGAGCAGTACTTC. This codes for CAISEGAYEQYF.